What follows is one T cell receptor (beta chain) and its context. The DNA input per sorted-subset replicate PCR was 200 ng, corresponding to roughly 30,000 T cell genomes. Repertoires were generated with immunoSEQ multiplex PCR, while TCRdb's copy carries only in-frame clones and drops some. The data contain 950,000 to 1,100,000 clones, approximately 80% of them singletons. Negatively enriched CD4+ T cells were divided by CD45RA into naive and memory. This entry comes from a study of shared clonotypes between healthy human individuals. Study details: CD4 naive cells filled three plates per donor, CD4 memory three, CD8 naive two and CD8 memory one.

From germline, CDR1 is SGHVS and CDR2 FQNEAQ. V was pared by 1 base and J by 3 bases, with 12 bases between. The CDR3 has 15 amino acids. This TCR was sampled from a man aged 18 to 35 in good health. Some clones in this sample may be carry-over from other donors' samples. Sequencing was carried out using memory CD4+ T cells from PBMCs. Sample subset: CD45RA-negative fraction. This chain connects TRBV7-8 to TRBJ1-1, with a possible D match to TRBD1 (6 bases). The CDR3 loop reads CASSLEAGEYTEAFF. In nucleotides, the CDR3 is TGTGCCAGCAGCTTAGAGGCAGGGGAGTACACTGAAGCTTTCTTT.